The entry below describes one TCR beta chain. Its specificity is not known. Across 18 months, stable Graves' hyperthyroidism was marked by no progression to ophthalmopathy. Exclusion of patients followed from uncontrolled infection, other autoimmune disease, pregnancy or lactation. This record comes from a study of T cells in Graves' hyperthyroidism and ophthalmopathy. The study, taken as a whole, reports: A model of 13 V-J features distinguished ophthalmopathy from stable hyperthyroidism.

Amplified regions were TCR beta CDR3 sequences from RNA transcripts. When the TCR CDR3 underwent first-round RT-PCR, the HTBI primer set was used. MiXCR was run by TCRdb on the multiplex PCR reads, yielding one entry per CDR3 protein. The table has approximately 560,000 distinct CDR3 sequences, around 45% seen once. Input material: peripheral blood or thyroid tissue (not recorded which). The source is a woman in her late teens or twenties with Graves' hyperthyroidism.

CDR3 DNA sequence: TGTGCCTGCAATCCGGGACAGACTACCGGGGAGCTGTTTTTT. Residues: CACNPGQTTGELFF. This chain connects TRBV7-9 to TRBJ2-2; 7 bases match TRBD1. Trimming removed 11 bases from V and 5 bases from J; junction bases left unmatched: 11. CDR3 length: 14 residues. The germline V gene encodes CDR1 SEHNR and CDR2 FQNEAQ (reference sequence).